The rows below give T cell receptor beta chains drawn from one sample of a study of blood T cell repertoires in COVID-19. Using immunoSEQ multiplex PCR, the repertoire was profiled, and TCRdb retains in-frame clones only, with some absent. The sample records about 74,000 clones, approximately 86% being singletons. The sequenced sample was peripheral blood. Receptor source: a woman of 80 years or more with active or convalescent COVID-19. Both conserved end residues are part of each CDR3. The D gene is left open where the match is weak. A row's size may be missing; if present it is once, few, many or a size class.

V,D,size,J,DNA,CDR3
TRBV7-8,-,-,TRBJ1-1,TGTGCCAGCAGCCTGGGGGGATCGAAGGCTTTCTTT,CASSLGGSKAFF
TRBV6-2/TRBV6-3,-,-,TRBJ1-5,TGTGCCAGCGGCCTACAGGGCGGCAATCAGCCCCAGCATTTT,CASGLQGGNQPQHF
TRBV5-8,-,-,TRBJ1-2,TGTGCCAGCAGCAACAGGGTTGGCTACACCTTC,CASSNRVGYTF
TRBV19,-,-,TRBJ1-4,TGTGCCAGTAGTATTTTTCCCGGAACTAATGAAAAACTGTTTTTT,CASSIFPGTNEKLFF
TRBV2,TRBD1,-,TRBJ2-1,TGTGCCAGCAGAGACAGGGGGCGAACGTCCTACAATGAGCAGTTCTTC,CASRDRGRTSYNEQFF
TRBV10-3,-,once,TRBJ1-5,TGTGCCACCCAGGGCAGGTTTGATCAGCCCCAGCATTTT,CATQGRFDQPQHF
TRBV19,-,-,TRBJ2-7,TGTGCCAGTAGTATTTCAGCGGCGAGTTCCTACGAGCAGTACTTC,CASSISAASSYEQYF
TRBV5-1,-,-,TRBJ1-1,TGCGCCAGCAGCTTGGCCGTGTCGGGGGTGAACACTGAAGCTTTCTTT,CASSLAVSGVNTEAFF
TRBV3-1/TRBV3-2,-,once,TRBJ1-4,TGTGCCAGCCGCCACTGTGAACCAGCAACTAATGAAAAACTGTTTTTT,CASRHCEPATNEKLFF
TRBV7-2,-,-,TRBJ1-1,TGTGCCAGCAGATGGGGAAGGGGCACTGAAGCTTTCTTT,CASRWGRGTEAFF
TRBV4-3,TRBD1,once,TRBJ1-2,TGCGCCAGCAGCCAAGGGGTCACAGGGGGCTATGGCTACACCTTC,CASSQGVTGGYGYTF